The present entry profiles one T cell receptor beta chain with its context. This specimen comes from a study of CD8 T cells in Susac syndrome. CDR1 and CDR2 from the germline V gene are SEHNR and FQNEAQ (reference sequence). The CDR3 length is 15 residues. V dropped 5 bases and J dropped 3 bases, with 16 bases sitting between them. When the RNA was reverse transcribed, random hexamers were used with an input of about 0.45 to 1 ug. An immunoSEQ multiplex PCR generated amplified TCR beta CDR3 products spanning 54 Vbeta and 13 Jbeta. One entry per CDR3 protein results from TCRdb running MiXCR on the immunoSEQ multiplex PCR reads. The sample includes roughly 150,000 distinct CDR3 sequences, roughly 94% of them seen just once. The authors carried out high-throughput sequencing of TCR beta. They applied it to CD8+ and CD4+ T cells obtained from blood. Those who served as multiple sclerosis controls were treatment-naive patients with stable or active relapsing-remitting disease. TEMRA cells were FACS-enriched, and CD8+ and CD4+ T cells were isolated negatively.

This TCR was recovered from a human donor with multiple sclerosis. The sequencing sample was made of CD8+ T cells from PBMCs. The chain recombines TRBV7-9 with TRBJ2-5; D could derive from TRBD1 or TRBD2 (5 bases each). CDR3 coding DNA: TGTGCCAGCAGCCTGGTCCGTGGGGGAGAAGAGACCCAGTACTTC. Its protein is CASSLVRGGEETQYF.